This T cell receptor (beta chain) was captured by sequencing in a study of blood T cell repertoires in COVID-19. Across the whole study: Acute-phase and convalescent COVID-19 samples originated in the United States, Italy and Spain.

Trimming stripped 0 bases from V and 6 bases from J, with 13 bases between. The germline gives CDR1 SGHTS, CDR2 YDEGEE. The CDR3 has 14 residues. Recruited during active infection, patients (from Seattle) were subsequently followed longitudinally. Here immunoSEQ multiplex PCR was the method, and the copy in TCRdb shows in-frame clones only, minus some. The sample records 350,000 to 400,000 clones, around 90% being singletons. The TCR sequence derives from a woman aged 30 to 39 with COVID-19, enrolled during active disease. Sequencing used peripheral blood. The chain joins TRBV5-8 to TRBJ2-7; TRBD1 is a possible D gene (6 bases). The CDR3 protein is CASSLVKQGSEQYF. Written as DNA, the CDR3 is TGTGCCAGCAGCTTGGTCAAACAGGGAAGCGAGCAGTACTTC.